This T cell receptor beta chain was found in a study of blood T cell repertoires in COVID-19. Looking at the study overall: Samples taken during acute and convalescent COVID-19 were collected in the United States, Italy and Spain. T cells, B-cell-depleted T cells, or PBMCs provided the cDNA or gDNA that served as material.

Original processing methods: Researchers report that nucleated cell counts were estimated from reference gene primer amplification. Profiled with immunoSEQ multiplex PCR; TCRdb holds only in-frame clones, not every one. That table supplies the V and J calls and clone size; D and trimming were determined from the DNA. There are around 98,000 clones in the sample; 65% to 85% occur only once, and 15% to 20% lies in the top ten. The CDR3 runs to 13 residues. Germline V gene lookup returns CDR1 SGHAT and CDR2 FQNNGV. V lost 5 bases to trimming and J lost 5 bases, with 11 bases between them. The receptor was isolated from a woman aged 55-69 years with acute or convalescent COVID-19. Input material: peripheral blood. This chain connects TRBV11-2 to TRBJ2-3; TRBD2 is a possible D gene (6 bases). The CDR3, as DNA: TGTGCCAGCAGCCAGGACTACGGAGATACGCAGTATTTT. This translates into CASSQDYGDTQYF.